Presented here are 13 T cell receptor beta chains from one specimen sequenced in a study of T cell responses to AZD1222 COVID-19 vaccine. Assay used: immunoSEQ multiplex PCR; TCRdb lists only in-frame clones, some missing. The sample consists of roughly 150,000 clones, 75% to 90% of them appearing once. This sample comprised peripheral blood, obtained after recovery from COVID-19. These receptors were obtained from an adult who had recovered from COVID-19.

This clone was observed a handful of times. The sample holds other DNA sequences that translate to the same CDR3. The rearrangement links TRBV7-3 to TRBJ1-1; D is possibly TRBD1 (5 bases). Trimming took 0 bases from V and 1 from J, leaving 6 bases between them. CDR1 is SGHTA and CDR2 is FQGTGA in the germline V gene. The CDR3 spans 14 residues. Here the CDR3 reads CASSLTGGNTEAFF. The CDR3 nucleotides read TGTGCCAGCAGCTTAACGGGGGGGAACACTGAAGCTTTCTTT.

CDR3 protein: CASSVYTSAYNEQFF. In DNA, the CDR3 is TGTGCCAGCAGCGTCTATACTAGCGCTTACAATGAGCAGTTCTTC. The chain combines TRBV9 with TRBJ2-1, with 7 positions matching TRBD2. V lost 2 bases to trimming and J lost 4 bases; unmatched junction nucleotides: 6. Germline V gives CDR1 SGDLS, CDR2 YYNGEE. This CDR3 has 15 residues.

The chain is built from TRBV29-1 and TRBJ2-7; D perhaps matches TRBD2 (5 bases). In germline, CDR1 is SQVTM, CDR2 ANQGSEA. Trimming took 4 bases from V and 0 from J, leaving 7 bases between them. The CDR3 consists of 12 residues. The CDR3 reads CSVGRSSYEQYF. The CDR3 bases are TGCAGCGTTGGGAGGTCCTCCTACGAGCAGTACTTC.

V is TRBV28 and J is TRBJ1-2; D is possibly TRBD1 (5 bases). Germline V lookup: CDR1 MDHEN, CDR2 SYDVKM. This CDR3 contains 15 residues. V was pared by 1 base and J by 4 bases, with 13 bases between. The DNA of the CDR3 is TGTGCCAGCAGTTTATCCCTCCCCCAGGGCTATGGCTACACCTTC. It encodes CASSLSLPQGYGYTF.

The chain employs TRBV9 and TRBJ2-7; D gene unclear. The CDR3 extends over 14 amino acids. The V end lost 3 bases, the J end lost 5 bases, and 15 bases lay between the germline ends. Germline CDR1 reads SGDLS; CDR2 reads YYNGEE. The CDR3 DNA reads TGTGCCAGCAGCGGGCAGATTGCTGCCCACGAGCAGTACTTC. Translating it yields CASSGQIAAHEQYF.

The rearrangement links TRBV14 to TRBJ2-2, with D perhaps TRBD1 (6 bases). Germline assignment: CDR1 SGHDN and CDR2 FVKESK. The ends were cut back, 4 bases at V and 6 bases at J, with 15 bases in the middle. The CDR3 consists of 15 residues. The CDR3 DNA reads TGTGCCAGCAGCCGCACTGGGGGCGCCGCCGGGGAGCTGTTTTTT. The encoded protein is CASSRTGGAAGELFF.

The V call is TRBV6-5, the J call TRBJ1-2; D uncertain. V was clipped by 2 bases and J by 3 bases, with 16 bases between them. CDR1 is MNHEY, CDR2 SVGAGI, per germline. The CDR3 is 16 amino acids. CDR3: CASSYPHSGRYYGYTF. The CDR3 DNA reads as TGTGCCAGCAGTTACCCCCACTCCGGACGGTACTATGGCTACACCTTC.

The genes are TRBV19 and TRBJ2-1; 10 bases match TRBD2. In germline, CDR1 is LNHDA, CDR2 SQIVND (reference sequence). V shed 6 bases and J 0 bases; nucleotides not matched to a gene: 5. The CDR3 runs 16 residues. CDR3 sequence reads: CASRTAGGLSYNEQFF. The DNA for the CDR3 is TGTGCCAGTAGGACAGCGGGAGGGCTCTCCTACAATGAGCAGTTCTTC.

J is TRBJ2-7 and V is TRBV6-5, with a possible D match to TRBD1 (6 bases). Germline CDR1 MNHEY, CDR2 SVGAGI. This CDR3 is 14 amino acids long. V was pared by 6 bases and J by 3 bases, with 15 bases between. The CDR3 reads CASSQAGTHYEQYF. The CDR3, as DNA: TGTGCCAGCAGCCAAGCCGGGACACACTACGAGCAGTACTTC.

The V gene is TRBV27, the J gene TRBJ2-3, with 11 bases aligning to TRBD2. The V gene end was trimmed by 8 bases and the J gene end by 10 bases; junction bases not matched to a gene: 17. The CDR3 has 16 amino acids. Per germline, CDR1 MNHEY and CDR2 SMNVEV (reference sequence). DNA for the CDR3: TGTGCCAGCGGCATACAGGGCACTAGCGGGGGAAGGGCGCAGTATTTT. The encoded protein is CASGIQGTSGGRAQYF.

This chain links TRBV18 with TRBJ2-5, with D unclear. Per the germline V gene, CDR1 is KGHSH and CDR2 is LQKENI. The CDR3 runs 11 residues. Trimming removed 6 bases at V and 1 base at J, with 3 bases between. For the CDR3, the DNA is TGTGCCAGCTCCACCCAAGAGACCCAGTACTTC. Translating gives CASSTQETQYF.

The rearrangement joins TRBV3-1 (or the pseudogene TRBV3-2) to TRBJ1-3; no clear D gene. Germline-derived CDR1 and CDR2 are LGHDT and YNNKEL (reference sequence). Trimming cost V 11 bases and J 0 bases, with 14 bases left between them. The CDR3 has 14 residues. The CDR3 DNA sequence: TGTGCCCAAACTTTGGCGAGCTCTGGAAACACCATATATTTT. It is translated as CAQTLASSGNTIYF.

The chain links TRBV24-1 to TRBJ1-5, with 8 bases matching TRBD1. Trimming cost V 4 bases and J 3 bases; bases outside gene matches: 7. Germline CDR1 KGHDR, CDR2 SFDVKD. The CDR3 length is 16 residues. The CDR3 loop is CATSDAGQGSNQPQHF. The CDR3, as DNA: TGTGCCACCAGTGACGCAGGACAGGGTTCCAATCAGCCCCAGCATTTT.